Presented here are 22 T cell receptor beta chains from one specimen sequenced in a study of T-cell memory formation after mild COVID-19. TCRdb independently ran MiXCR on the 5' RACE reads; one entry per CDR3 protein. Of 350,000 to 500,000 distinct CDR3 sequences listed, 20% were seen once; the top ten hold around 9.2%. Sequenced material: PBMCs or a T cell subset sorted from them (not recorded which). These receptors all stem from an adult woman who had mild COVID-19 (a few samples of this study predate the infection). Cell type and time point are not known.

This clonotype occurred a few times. The CDR3 DNA reads as TGTGCCAGCAGCCAAGGTCGACAGCCGTACTCGAGCTATGGCTACACCTTC. This codes for CASSQGRQPYSSYGYTF. The V gene is TRBV3-1, the J gene TRBJ1-2; the D gene is possibly TRBD1 (5 bases). The CDR3 contains 17 residues. The V gene lost 1 base and the J gene lost 4 bases, with 19 bases spanning the gap. Per germline, CDR1 LGHDT and CDR2 YNNKEL (reference sequence).

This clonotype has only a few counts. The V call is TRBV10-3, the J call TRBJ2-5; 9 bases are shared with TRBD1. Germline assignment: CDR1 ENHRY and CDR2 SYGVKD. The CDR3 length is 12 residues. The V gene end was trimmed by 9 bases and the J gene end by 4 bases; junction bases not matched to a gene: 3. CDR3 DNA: TGTGCCATAGGGACAGGGTCAGAGACCCAGTACTTC. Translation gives CAIGTGSETQYF.

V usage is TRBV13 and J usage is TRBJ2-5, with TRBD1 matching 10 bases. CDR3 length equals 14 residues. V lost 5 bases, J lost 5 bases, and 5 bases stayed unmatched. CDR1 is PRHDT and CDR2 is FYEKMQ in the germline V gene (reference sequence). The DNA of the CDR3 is TGTGCCAGCAGCGAGGACAGGGGGAGCGAGACCCAGTACTTC. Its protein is CASSEDRGSETQYF.

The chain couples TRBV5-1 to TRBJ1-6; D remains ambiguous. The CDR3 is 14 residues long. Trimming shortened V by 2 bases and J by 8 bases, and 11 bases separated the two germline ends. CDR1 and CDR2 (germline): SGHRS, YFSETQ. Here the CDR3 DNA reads TGCGCCAGCAGCTTCCGCCCTACTGATTCACCCCTCCACTTT. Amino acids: CASSFRPTDSPLHF.

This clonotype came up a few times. This chain's CDR3 is CASSQYRSRENTGELFF. The CDR3 bases are TGTGCCAGCAGCCAATACCGGTCCCGAGAGAACACCGGGGAGCTGTTTTTT. The J gene is TRBJ2-2, the V gene TRBV3-1; D is ambiguous. Germline V CDR1 and CDR2: LGHDT, YNNKEL (reference sequence). V was cut by 2 bases and J by 1 base, with 14 bases left in between. CDR3 length: 17 residues.

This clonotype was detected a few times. The CDR3 region is CASSPGTPSTDTQYF. The DNA for the CDR3 is TGTGCCAGCTCACCAGGGACTCCATCAACAGATACGCAGTATTTT. The genes are TRBV18 and TRBJ2-3; tentative D call: TRBD2 (6 bases). The CDR3 is made up of 15 amino acids. The V gene lost 2 bases and the J gene lost 3 bases, with 12 bases spanning the gap. Germline CDR1 KGHSH, CDR2 LQKENI.

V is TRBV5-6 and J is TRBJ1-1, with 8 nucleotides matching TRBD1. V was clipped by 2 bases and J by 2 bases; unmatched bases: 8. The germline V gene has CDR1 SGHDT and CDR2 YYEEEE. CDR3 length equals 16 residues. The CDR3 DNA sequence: TGTGCCAGCAGCTTTCGGGCAGGGGGCATAAACACTGAAGCTTTCTTT. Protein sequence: CASSFRAGGINTEAFF.

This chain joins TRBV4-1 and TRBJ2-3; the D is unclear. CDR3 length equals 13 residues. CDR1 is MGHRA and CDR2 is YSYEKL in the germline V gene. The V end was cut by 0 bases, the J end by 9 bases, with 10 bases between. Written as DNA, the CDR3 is TGCGCCAGCAGCCAAGATACCGAAGTCACGCAGTATTTT. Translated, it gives CASSQDTEVTQYF.

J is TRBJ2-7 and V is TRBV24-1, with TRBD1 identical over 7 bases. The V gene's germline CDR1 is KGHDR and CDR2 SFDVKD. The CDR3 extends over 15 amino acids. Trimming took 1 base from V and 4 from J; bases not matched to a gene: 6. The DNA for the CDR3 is TGTGCCACCAGTGATTTCCGGGACAGAGAATACGAGCAGTACTTC. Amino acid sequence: CATSDFRDREYEQYF.

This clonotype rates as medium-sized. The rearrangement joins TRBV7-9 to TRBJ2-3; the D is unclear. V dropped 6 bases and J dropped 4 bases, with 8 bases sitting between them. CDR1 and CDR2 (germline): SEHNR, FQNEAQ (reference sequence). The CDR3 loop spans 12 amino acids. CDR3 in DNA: TGTGCCAGCAGTTTTACACCAGATACGCAGTATTTT. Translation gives CASSFTPDTQYF.

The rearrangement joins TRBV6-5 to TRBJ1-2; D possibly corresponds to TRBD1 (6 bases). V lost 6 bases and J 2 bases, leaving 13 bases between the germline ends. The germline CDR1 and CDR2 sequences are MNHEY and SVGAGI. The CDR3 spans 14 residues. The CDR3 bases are TGTGCCAGCAGGGTTAACCAGGGGAACTATGGCTACACCTTC. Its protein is CASRVNQGNYGYTF.

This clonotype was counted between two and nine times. CDR3 protein: CASRQTSNNEQFF. The CDR3 DNA reads TGTGCCAGCAGACAGACTTCGAACAATGAGCAGTTCTTC. The V call is TRBV4-2, the J call TRBJ2-1; no clear D gene. CDR1 is LGHNA, CDR2 YNFKEQ, per germline. Trimming took off 6 bases at V and 5 bases at J, with 11 bases between the two ends. The CDR3 consists of 13 residues.

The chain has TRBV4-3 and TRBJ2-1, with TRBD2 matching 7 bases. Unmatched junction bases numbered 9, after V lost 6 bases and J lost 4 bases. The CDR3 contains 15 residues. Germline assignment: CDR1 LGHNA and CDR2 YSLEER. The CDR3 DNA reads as TGCGCCAGCAGGCAAAGACTAGCCGATTACAATGAGCAGTTCTTC. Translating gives CASRQRLADYNEQFF.

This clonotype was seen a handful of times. The CDR3 here is CATQTRGDTQYF. The CDR3 DNA is TGTGCCACCCAGACACGGGGAGATACGCAGTATTTT. The chain couples TRBV15 to TRBJ2-3; weak D call: TRBD2 (5 bases). CDR3 length: 12 residues. V was trimmed by 8 bases and J by 5 bases, leaving 11 bases between them. Germline assignment: CDR1 LNHNV and CDR2 YYDKDF (reference sequence).

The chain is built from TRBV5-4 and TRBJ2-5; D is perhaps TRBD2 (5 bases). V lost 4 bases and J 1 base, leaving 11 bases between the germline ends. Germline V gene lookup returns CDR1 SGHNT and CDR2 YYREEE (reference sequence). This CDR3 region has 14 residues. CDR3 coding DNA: TGTGCCAGCAGCATCGGGATGACCCAAGAGACCCAGTACTTC. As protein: CASSIGMTQETQYF.

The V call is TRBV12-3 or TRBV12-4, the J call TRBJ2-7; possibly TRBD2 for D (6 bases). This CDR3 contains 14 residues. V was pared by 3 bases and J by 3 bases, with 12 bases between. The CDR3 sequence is CASSFGGFHYEQYF. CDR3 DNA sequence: TGTGCCAGCAGTTTTGGGGGGTTCCACTACGAGCAGTACTTC.

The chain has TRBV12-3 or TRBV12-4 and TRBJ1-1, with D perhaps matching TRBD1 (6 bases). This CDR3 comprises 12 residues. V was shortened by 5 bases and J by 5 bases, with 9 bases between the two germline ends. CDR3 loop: CASSRGQTEAFF. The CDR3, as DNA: TGTGCCAGCAGTAGAGGACAGACTGAAGCTTTCTTT.

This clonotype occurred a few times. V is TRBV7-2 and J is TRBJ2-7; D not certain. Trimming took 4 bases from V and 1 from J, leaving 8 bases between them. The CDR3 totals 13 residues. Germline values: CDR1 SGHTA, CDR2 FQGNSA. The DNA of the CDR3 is TGTGCCAGCAGCTCAATTGTGTCCTACGAGCAGTACTTC. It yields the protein CASSSIVSYEQYF.

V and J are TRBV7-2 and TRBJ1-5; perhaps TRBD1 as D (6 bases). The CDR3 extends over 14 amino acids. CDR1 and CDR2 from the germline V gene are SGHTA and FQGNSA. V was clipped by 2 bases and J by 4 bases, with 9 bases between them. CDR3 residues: CASSLLTGNQPQHF. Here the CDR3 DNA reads TGTGCCAGCAGCTTACTCACAGGGAATCAGCCCCAGCATTTT.

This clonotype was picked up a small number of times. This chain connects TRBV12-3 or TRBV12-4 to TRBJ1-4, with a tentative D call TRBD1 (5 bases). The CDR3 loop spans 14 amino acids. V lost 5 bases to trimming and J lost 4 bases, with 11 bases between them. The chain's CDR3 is CASSDGTLNEKLFF. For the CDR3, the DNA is TGTGCCAGCAGTGACGGGACTCTTAATGAAAAACTGTTTTTT.

The CDR3 spells CASSLSAPNYEQYF. The CDR3 nucleotides are TGTGCCAGCAGCTTGTCCGCACCGAACTACGAGCAGTACTTC. The chain uses TRBV5-5 and TRBJ2-7; D not resolved. The CDR3 runs 14 residues. Looked up from germline, CDR1 is SGHKS and CDR2 is YYEKEE (reference sequence). V was trimmed by 1 base and J by 3 bases, leaving 11 bases between them.

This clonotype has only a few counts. CDR3 in amino acids: CSVLGQGRQETQYF. The CDR3 DNA sequence: TGCAGCGTCCTAGGACAGGGCCGGCAAGAGACCCAGTACTTC. The chain couples TRBV29-1 to TRBJ2-5; 8 bases align to TRBD1. The CDR3 covers 14 residues. V lost 6 bases, J lost 2 bases, and 8 bases stayed unmatched. Germline lookup yields CDR1 SQVTM and CDR2 ANQGSEA.